A single sample is the source of the 20 T cell receptor beta chains below, sequenced in a study of blood T cell repertoires in COVID-19. Profiled with immunoSEQ multiplex PCR; TCRdb holds only in-frame clones, not every one. Of about 120,000 clones in the sample, roughly four fifths were seen once. The specimen sequenced was peripheral blood. These receptors were taken from a human donor in a cohort sampled during active COVID-19.

This chain links TRBV5-4 with TRBJ1-1, with 9 bases lining up with TRBD1. CDR3 size: 14 residues. The junction had 7 bases not matched to a gene; V was cut back by 4 bases and J by 6 bases. Germline V lookup: CDR1 SGHNT, CDR2 YYREEE (reference sequence). The CDR3 coding sequence is TGTGCCAGCAGCCCCGGACAGGGGTTAGCTGAAGCTTTCTTT. Its protein is CASSPGQGLAEAFF.

The V and J genes are TRBV27 and TRBJ1-1, with 8 bases aligning to TRBD1. The CDR3 runs 18 residues. Trimming cost V 3 bases and J 1 base; bases outside gene matches: 13. Germline V lookup: CDR1 MNHEY, CDR2 SMNVEV (reference sequence). The CDR3 here is CASSFIRDRKVRNTEAFF. CDR3 sequence (DNA): TGTGCCAGCAGTTTTATCCGGGACAGGAAAGTGAGGAACACTGAAGCTTTCTTT.

The chain combines TRBV27 with TRBJ2-7, with D maybe TRBD1 (6 bases). The V end was cut by 7 bases, the J end by 4 bases, with 14 bases between. The germline V gene encodes CDR1 MNHEY and CDR2 SMNVEV (reference sequence). The CDR3 is 13 residues long. The CDR3 DNA sequence: TGTGCCAGCATGGGCCAGGGGAGTTACGAGCAGTACTTC. It encodes CASMGQGSYEQYF.

The CDR3 DNA sequence: TGTGCCAGCAGCCCCGGGACAGCCTACGAGCAGTACTTC. Translating gives CASSPGTAYEQYF. This chain connects TRBV5-4 to TRBJ2-7, with 7 positions matching TRBD1. CDR3 length: 13 residues. Germline V lookup: CDR1 SGHNT, CDR2 YYREEE (reference sequence). V dropped 4 bases and J dropped 2; count of bases not matched to a gene: 3.

V gene TRBV27 combines with J gene TRBJ1-2; TRBD1 matches at 11 bases. The CDR3 runs to 15 residues. Trimming cost V 7 bases and J 0 bases; bases outside gene matches: 4. The germline V gene encodes CDR1 MNHEY and CDR2 SMNVEV (reference sequence). This CDR3 reads CASKPDRGPNYGYTF. In DNA form, the CDR3 reads TGTGCCAGCAAACCGGACAGGGGGCCTAACTATGGCTACACCTTC.

The chain is built from TRBV11-3 and TRBJ2-7, with 9 positions matching TRBD2. The V gene end was trimmed by 3 bases and the J gene end by 7 bases; junction bases not matched to a gene: 10. Germline-derived CDR1 and CDR2 are SGHNT and YENEEA. The CDR3 length is 15 residues. CDR3 loop: CASSLRLAGSEEQYF. Here the CDR3 DNA reads TGTGCCAGCAGCTTGAGGCTAGCGGGGTCTGAAGAGCAGTACTTC.

The CDR3 DNA follows: TGTGCCATCAGTGAACAGGGGCGAGGGGAGCAGTACTTC. It codes for CAISEQGRGEQYF. V gene TRBV10-3 combines with J gene TRBJ2-7, with 7 positions matching TRBD1. Germline V CDR1 and CDR2: ENHRY, SYGVKD. The ends lost 3 bases at V and 7 bases at J; junction bases unmatched: 6. This CDR3 is built from 13 residues.

The V and J genes are TRBV11-3 and TRBJ2-7, with TRBD1 identical over 7 bases. After removal of 3 bases from V and 5 bases from J, the junction contained 7 bases not matched to a gene. The CDR3 consists of 14 residues. The germline gives CDR1 SGHNT, CDR2 YENEEA. DNA of the CDR3: TGTGCCAGCAGCTTGGAGGCAGGGGGAGACGAGCAGTACTTC. It is translated as CASSLEAGGDEQYF.

The genes are TRBV7-8 and TRBJ2-7, with 7 bases identical to TRBD2. Per germline, CDR1 SGHVS and CDR2 FQNEAQ. The CDR3 length is 14 residues. Losses at the gene ends were 4 bases for V and 7 bases for J; bases not matched to a gene: 10. CDR3 DNA sequence: TGTGCCAGCAGCTCCGTTGCGGGAGCGTGGGAGCAGTACTTC. This encodes CASSSVAGAWEQYF.

V gene TRBV10-1 combines with J gene TRBJ2-7; 9 nucleotides align to TRBD2. CDR1 WNHNN and CDR2 SYGVQD come from the germline V gene (reference sequence). The CDR3 has 14 amino acids. With 4 bases clipped from V and 2 bases from J, the junction kept 3 bases outside the gene matches. CDR3 coding DNA: TGCGCCAGCAGTGCGGCTAGCGGGACCTACGAGCAGTACTTC. Protein sequence: CASSAASGTYEQYF.

The gene calls are TRBV4-2 and TRBJ1-1; D not resolved. Looked up from germline, CDR1 is LGHNA and CDR2 is YNFKEQ. The CDR3 totals 15 residues. V gave up 0 bases and J gave up 2 bases, with 10 bases separating them. In DNA, the CDR3 is TGTGCCAGCAGCCAAGAAAGTAACAGAAACACTGAAGCTTTCTTT. This encodes CASSQESNRNTEAFF.

This clone was counted a few times. The chain combines TRBV2 with TRBJ2-7, with D unresolved. The CDR3 covers 11 residues. Trimming left V 8 bases short and J 0 bases short, with 5 bases between. Germline values: CDR1 SNHLY, CDR2 FYNNEI. CDR3 nucleotides: TGTGCCAGCGAGATCTCCTACGAGCAGTACTTC. It encodes CASEISYEQYF.

The chain uses TRBV6-5 and TRBJ2-7; 9 bases agree with TRBD1. Germline V lookup: CDR1 MNHEY, CDR2 SVGAGI. Losses at the gene ends were 7 bases for V and 3 bases for J; bases not matched to a gene: 10. The CDR3 is 15 amino acids. CDR3 sequence: CASTREGQGIYEQYF. The CDR3 DNA sequence: TGTGCCAGCACTAGGGAGGGACAGGGAATCTACGAGCAGTACTTC.

V and J are TRBV6-2 or TRBV6-3 and TRBJ1-6, with no clear D. Germline assignment: CDR1 MNHEY and CDR2 SVGEGT. V was clipped by 4 bases and J by 6 bases, with 10 bases between them. This CDR3 is 14 amino acids long. The CDR3 sequence is CASSSRGLNSPLHF. In DNA form, the CDR3 reads TGTGCCAGCAGTTCCCGGGGTCTTAATTCACCCCTCCACTTT.

The rearrangement links TRBV6-1 to TRBJ2-7; TRBD2 is a possible D gene (7 bases). V was pared by 0 bases and J by 2 bases, with 11 bases between. The CDR3 extends over 15 amino acids. Germline V gives CDR1 MNHNS, CDR2 SASEGT. The CDR3 reads CASSEAGGGPYEQYF. CDR3 in DNA: TGTGCCAGCAGTGAAGCGGGGGGGGGCCCCTACGAGCAGTACTTC.

The sample holds a few counts of this clone. The gene calls are TRBV2 and TRBJ2-5; TRBD2 might be the D (5 bases). Trimming shortened V by 0 bases and J by 3 bases, and 8 bases separated the two germline ends. The CDR3 is 14 residues long. Germline lookup yields CDR1 SNHLY and CDR2 FYNNEI. This CDR3 is CASSEAAGEETQYF. For the CDR3, the DNA is TGTGCCAGCAGTGAAGCGGCGGGTGAAGAGACCCAGTACTTC.

V gene TRBV3-1 (or the pseudogene TRBV3-2) combines with J gene TRBJ1-1; 8 bases line up with TRBD1. Germline CDR1 is LGHDT and CDR2 is YNNKEL (reference sequence). This CDR3 has 17 amino acids. The V segment lost 4 bases and the J segment 3 bases; nucleotides outside the gene matches: 13. The CDR3 DNA is TGTGCCAGCAGCCTTACGTGGGGACAGGCTCCTTACACTGAAGCTTTCTTT. This translates into CASSLTWGQAPYTEAFF.

This sequence joins TRBV21-1 and TRBJ2-7; TRBD1, the D gene given by the table, was not confirmed from the DNA. TRBV21-1 is a listed pseudogene. The CDR3 is 11 residues long. The CDR3 bases are TGTGCCACTTCGGAAGGGGACGAGCAGTACTTC. This gives the protein CATSEGDEQYF.

Concerning this clone: One end of the junction is discordant with germline, which a read error may explain. The rearrangement uses TRBV15 and TRBJ1-1; D is unclear. CDR3 length: 11 residues. Germline CDR1 reads LNHNV; CDR2 reads YYDKDF (reference sequence). CDR3 sequence reads: CATSSPGEVFF. CDR3 nucleotides: TGTGCCACCAGCTCCCCCGGGGAAGTTTTCTTT.

The sample holds a few counts of this clone. CDR3 sequence: CASSIGTGNSPLHF. The CDR3 nucleotides are TGTGCCAGTAGTATAGGGACAGGAAATTCACCCCTCCACTTT. The V gene is TRBV19, the J gene TRBJ1-6; TRBD1 aligns across 7 bases. The junction had 1 base not matched to a gene; V was cut back by 1 base and J by 7 bases. Germline lookup yields CDR1 LNHDA and CDR2 SQIVND (reference sequence). This CDR3 comprises 14 residues.